This T cell receptor beta chain was obtained from a study of shared clonotypes between healthy human individuals. It was at deep level that the assay was run. Original data processing: With immunoSEQ giving junction-only sequences and no quality scores, filtering differed. Sequencing used immunoSEQ multiplex PCR; TCRdb keeps in-frame clones, though not all of them. The D gene and trimming were derived from the DNA, and the V and J assignments and clone size from that table. The sample records about 2,100,000 clones, roughly 91% being singletons. This clone has just one count. Only CD45RO-negative cells positively selected for CCR7 counted as naive CD8 cells, so terminally differentiated effector memory CD45RA+ cells were excluded. The study enrolled healthy HIV-negative adults without recent acute infections or vaccinations as donors. The donors were all Caucasian adults (living in Nashville, Tennessee).

The CDR3 length is 16 residues. Germline V gene sequence: CDR1 SGHVS, CDR2 FQNEAQ. The ends were cut back, 5 bases at V and 2 bases at J, with 17 bases in the middle. Sequences were obtained from naive CD8+ T cells from PBMCs. The origin of this receptor is a man aged 18 to 35 in good health. Some clones in this sample may be carry-over from other donors' samples. The chain joins TRBV7-8 to TRBJ2-3; D might be TRBD1 (6 bases). The CDR3 region has the DNA TGTGCCAGCAGCATACCGGGCAGGGGCCCCACAGATACGCAGTATTTT. Encoded protein: CASSIPGRGPTDTQYF.